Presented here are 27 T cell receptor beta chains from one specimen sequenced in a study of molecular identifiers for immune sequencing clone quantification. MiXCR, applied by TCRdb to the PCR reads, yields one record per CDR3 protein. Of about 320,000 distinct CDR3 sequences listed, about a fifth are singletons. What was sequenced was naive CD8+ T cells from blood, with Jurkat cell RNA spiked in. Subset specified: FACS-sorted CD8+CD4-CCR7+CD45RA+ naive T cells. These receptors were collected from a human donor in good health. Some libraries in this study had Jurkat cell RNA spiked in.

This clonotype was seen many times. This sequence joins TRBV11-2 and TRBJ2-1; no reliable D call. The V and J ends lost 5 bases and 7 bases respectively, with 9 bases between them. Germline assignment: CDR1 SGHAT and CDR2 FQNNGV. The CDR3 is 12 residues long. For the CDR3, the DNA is TGTGCCAGCAGCCAGAACCTGAATGAGCAGTTCTTC. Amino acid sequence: CASSQNLNEQFF.

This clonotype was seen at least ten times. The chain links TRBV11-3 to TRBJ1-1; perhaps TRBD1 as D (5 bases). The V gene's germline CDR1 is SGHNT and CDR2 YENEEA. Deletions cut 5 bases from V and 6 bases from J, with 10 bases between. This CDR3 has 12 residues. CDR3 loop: CASSGGGAEAFF. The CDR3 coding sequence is TGTGCCAGCAGCGGCGGGGGAGCTGAAGCTTTCTTT. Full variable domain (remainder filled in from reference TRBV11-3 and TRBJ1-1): EAGVVQSPRYKIIEKKQPVAFWCNPISGHNTLYWYLQNLGQGPELLIRYENEEAVDDSQLPKDRFSAERLKGVDSTLKIQPAELGDSAVYLCASSGGGAEAFFGQGTRLTVV.

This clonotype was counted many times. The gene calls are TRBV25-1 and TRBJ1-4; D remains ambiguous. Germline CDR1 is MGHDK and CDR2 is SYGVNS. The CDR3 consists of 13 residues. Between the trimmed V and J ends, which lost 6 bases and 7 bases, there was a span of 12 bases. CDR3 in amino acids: CASRAVLGEKLFF. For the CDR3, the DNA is TGTGCCAGCAGGGCGGTATTGGGTGAAAAACTGTTTTTT.

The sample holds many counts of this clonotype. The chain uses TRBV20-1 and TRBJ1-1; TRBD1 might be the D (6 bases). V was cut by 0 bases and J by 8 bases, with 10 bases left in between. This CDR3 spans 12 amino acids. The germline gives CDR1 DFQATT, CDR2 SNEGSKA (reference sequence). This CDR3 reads CSARDFGGEAFF. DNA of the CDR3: TGCAGTGCTAGAGATTTCGGGGGCGAAGCTTTCTTT.

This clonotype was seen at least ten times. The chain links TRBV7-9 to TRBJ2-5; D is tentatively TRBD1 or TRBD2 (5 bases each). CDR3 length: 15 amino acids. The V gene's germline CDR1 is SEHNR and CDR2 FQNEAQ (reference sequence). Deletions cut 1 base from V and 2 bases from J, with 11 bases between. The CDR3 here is CASSLEGGGQETQYF. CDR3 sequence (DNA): TGTGCCAGCAGCTTAGAAGGTGGGGGTCAAGAGACCCAGTACTTC.

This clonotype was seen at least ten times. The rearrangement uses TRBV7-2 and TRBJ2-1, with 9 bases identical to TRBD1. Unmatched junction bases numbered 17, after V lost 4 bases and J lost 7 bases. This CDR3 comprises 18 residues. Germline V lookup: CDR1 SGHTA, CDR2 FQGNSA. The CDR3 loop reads CASSSHISGTGFMNEQFF. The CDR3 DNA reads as TGTGCCAGCAGCTCACATATATCCGGGACAGGGTTTATGAATGAGCAGTTCTTC.

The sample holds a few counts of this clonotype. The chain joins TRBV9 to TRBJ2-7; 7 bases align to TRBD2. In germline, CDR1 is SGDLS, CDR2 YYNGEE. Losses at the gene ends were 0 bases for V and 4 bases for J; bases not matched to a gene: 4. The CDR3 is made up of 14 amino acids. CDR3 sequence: CASSVATGGYEQYF. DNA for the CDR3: TGTGCCAGCAGCGTAGCTACGGGAGGTTACGAGCAGTACTTC.

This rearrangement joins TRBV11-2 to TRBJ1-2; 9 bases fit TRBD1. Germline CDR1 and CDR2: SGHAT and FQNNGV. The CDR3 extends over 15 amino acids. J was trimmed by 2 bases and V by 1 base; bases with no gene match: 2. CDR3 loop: CASSLVGTGNYGYTF. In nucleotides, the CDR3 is TGTGCCAGCAGCTTAGTGGGGACAGGGAACTATGGCTACACCTTC.

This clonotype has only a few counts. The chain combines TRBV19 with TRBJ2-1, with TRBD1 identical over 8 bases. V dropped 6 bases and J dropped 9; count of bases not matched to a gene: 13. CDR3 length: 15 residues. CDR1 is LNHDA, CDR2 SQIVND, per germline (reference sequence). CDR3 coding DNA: TGTGCCAGTAGCCTTCCCTGGACAGGGTTTGGTGAGCAGTTCTTC. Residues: CASSLPWTGFGEQFF.

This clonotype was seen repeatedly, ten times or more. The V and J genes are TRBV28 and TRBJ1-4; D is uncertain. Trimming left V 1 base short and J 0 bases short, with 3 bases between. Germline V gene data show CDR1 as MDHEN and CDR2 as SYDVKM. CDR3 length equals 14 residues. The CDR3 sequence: CASSLYATNEKLFF. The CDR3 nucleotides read TGTGCCAGCAGTTTATATGCAACTAATGAAAAACTGTTTTTT.

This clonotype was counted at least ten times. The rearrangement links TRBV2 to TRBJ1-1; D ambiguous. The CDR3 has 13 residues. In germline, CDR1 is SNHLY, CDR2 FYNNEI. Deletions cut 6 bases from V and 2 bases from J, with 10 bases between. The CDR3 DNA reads TGTGCCAGCAGAATCGACACAAACACTGAAGCTTTCTTT. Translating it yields CASRIDTNTEAFF.

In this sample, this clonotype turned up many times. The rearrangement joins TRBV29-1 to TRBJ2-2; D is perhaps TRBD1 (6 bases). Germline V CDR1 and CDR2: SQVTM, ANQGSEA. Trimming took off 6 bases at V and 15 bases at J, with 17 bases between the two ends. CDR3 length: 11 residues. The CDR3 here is CSVEDSLTVFF. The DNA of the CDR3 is TGCAGCGTGGAGGACAGCCTTACGGTGTTTTTT.

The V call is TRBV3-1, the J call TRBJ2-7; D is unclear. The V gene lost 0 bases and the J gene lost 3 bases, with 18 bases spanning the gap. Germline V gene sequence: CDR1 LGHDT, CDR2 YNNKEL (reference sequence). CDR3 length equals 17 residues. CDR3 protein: CASSQDPGPEAVYEQYF. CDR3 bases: TGTGCCAGCAGCCAAGACCCAGGCCCCGAAGCCGTCTACGAGCAGTACTTC.

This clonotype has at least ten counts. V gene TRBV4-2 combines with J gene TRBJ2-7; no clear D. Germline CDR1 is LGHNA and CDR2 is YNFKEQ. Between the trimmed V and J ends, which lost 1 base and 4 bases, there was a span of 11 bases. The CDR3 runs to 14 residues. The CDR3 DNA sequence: TGTGCCAGCAGCCAAGGGGAATTAGGGTACGAGCAGTACTTC. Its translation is CASSQGELGYEQYF.

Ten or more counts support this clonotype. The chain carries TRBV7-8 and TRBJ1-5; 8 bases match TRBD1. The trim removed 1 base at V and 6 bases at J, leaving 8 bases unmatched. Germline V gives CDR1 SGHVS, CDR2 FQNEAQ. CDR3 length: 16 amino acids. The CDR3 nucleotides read TGTGCCAGCAGCTTAGAGGTTCAGGGGGCAGGTCAGCCCCAGCATTTT. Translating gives CASSLEVQGAGQPQHF.

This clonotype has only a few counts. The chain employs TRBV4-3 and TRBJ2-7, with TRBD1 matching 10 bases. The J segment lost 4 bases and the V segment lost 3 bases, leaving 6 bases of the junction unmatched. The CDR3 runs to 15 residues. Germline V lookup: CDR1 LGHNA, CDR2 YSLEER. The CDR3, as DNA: TGCGCCAGCAGCCAGGGGACAGGGGCGATTTACGAGCAGTACTTC. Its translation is CASSQGTGAIYEQYF.

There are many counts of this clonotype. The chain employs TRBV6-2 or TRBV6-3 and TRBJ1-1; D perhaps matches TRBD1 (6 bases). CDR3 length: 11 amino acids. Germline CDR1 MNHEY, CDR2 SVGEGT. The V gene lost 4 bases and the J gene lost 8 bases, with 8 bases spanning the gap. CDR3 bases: TGTGCCAGCAGTTCTACAGGGGAAGCTTTCTTT. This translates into CASSSTGEAFF.

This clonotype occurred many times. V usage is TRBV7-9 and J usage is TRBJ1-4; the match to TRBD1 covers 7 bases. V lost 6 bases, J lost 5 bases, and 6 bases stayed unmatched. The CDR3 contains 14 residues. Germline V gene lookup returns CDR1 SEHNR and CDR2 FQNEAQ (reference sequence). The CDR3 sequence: CASSSGTANEKLFF. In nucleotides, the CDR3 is TGTGCCAGCAGTTCCGGGACAGCAAATGAAAAACTGTTTTTT.

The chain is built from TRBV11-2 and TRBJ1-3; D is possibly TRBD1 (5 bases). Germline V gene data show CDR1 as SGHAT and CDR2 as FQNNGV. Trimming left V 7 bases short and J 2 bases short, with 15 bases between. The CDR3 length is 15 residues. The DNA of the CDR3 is TGTGCCAGCACCAAGTGGGGGGGTACTGGAAACACCATATATTTT. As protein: CASTKWGGTGNTIYF.

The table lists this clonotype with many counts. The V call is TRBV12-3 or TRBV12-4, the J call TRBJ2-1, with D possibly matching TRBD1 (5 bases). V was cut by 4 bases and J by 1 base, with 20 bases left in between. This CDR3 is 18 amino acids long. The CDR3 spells CASSSSLVGPESYNEQFF. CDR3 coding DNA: TGTGCCAGCAGTTCCTCCTTGGTGGGGCCGGAATCCTACAATGAGCAGTTCTTC.

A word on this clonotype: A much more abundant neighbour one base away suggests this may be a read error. CDR3 nucleotide sequence: TGTACCACCAGACAGGATGGGGCCAACGTCCTGACTTTC. Its translation is CTTRQDGANVLTF. The chain employs TRBV6-1 and TRBJ2-6, with a possible D match to TRBD1 (6 bases). Germline assignment: CDR1 MNHNS and CDR2 SASEGT. The CDR3 is made up of 13 amino acids.

CDR3 residues: CATNPGVGALTDTQYF. For the CDR3, the DNA is TGTGCCACCAATCCGGGGGTGGGGGCCCTCACAGATACGCAGTATTTT. The chain links TRBV15 to TRBJ2-3; the D gene could be TRBD1 or TRBD2 (6 bases each). Germline CDR1 LNHNV, CDR2 YYDKDF (reference sequence). This CDR3 has 16 residues. Deletions cut 7 bases from V and 2 bases from J, with 19 bases between.

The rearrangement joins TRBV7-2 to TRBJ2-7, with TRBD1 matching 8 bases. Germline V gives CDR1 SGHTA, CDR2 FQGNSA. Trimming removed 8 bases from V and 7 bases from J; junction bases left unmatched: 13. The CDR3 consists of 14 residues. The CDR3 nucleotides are TGTGCCAGCCTTATGAGCCCAGGGGGCAGTGAGCAGTACTTC. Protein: CASLMSPGGSEQYF.

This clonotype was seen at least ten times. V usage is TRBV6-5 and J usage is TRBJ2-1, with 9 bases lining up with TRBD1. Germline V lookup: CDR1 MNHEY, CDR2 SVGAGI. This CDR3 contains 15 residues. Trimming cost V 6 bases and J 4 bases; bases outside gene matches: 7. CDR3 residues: CASSLTGGWYNEQFF. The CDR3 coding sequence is TGTGCCAGCAGCCTAACAGGGGGCTGGTACAATGAGCAGTTCTTC.

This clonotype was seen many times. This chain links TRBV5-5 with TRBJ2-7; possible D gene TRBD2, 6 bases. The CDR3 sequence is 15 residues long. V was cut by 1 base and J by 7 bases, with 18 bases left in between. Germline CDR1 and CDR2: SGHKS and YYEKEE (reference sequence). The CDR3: CASSLLMGEVMEQYF. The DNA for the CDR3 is TGTGCCAGCAGCTTGCTGATGGGGGAGGTGATGGAGCAGTACTTC.

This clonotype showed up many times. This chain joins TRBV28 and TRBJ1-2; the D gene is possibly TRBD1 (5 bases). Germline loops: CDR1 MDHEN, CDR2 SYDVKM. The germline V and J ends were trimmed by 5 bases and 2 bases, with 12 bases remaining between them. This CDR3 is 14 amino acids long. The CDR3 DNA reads TGTGCCAGCAGTCCAGAAAACAGGAACTATGGCTACACCTTC. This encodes CASSPENRNYGYTF.

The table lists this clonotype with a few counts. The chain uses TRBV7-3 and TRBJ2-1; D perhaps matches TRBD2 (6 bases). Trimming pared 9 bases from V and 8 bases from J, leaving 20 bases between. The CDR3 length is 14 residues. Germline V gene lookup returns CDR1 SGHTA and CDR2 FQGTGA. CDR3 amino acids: CARGSLRGSYEQFF. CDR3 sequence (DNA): TGTGCCAGGGGATCCCTTCGGGGGAGCTATGAGCAGTTCTTC.